Shown below are 16 T cell receptor beta chains from a single sample sequenced in a study of blood T cell repertoires in COVID-19 (dated by TCRdb to between 2020 and 2021). Library preparation employed the immunoSEQ multiplex PCR assay. In its TCRdb copy, this immuneACCESS table keeps in-frame sequences only and misses some clones. Where compared with another copy, unresolved V genes explain less than half of these, and the others have no known cause. This sample has about 61,000 clones in its table, and around 82% of those were observed once. Less than 25% of the sample is taken by the ten largest. Sequencing input: peripheral blood. Receptors were obtained from an elderly man with active or convalescent COVID-19.

The chain employs TRBV27 and TRBJ1-1; 8 bases line up with TRBD1. Germline loops: CDR1 MNHEY, CDR2 SMNVEV (reference sequence). CDR3 length: 14 residues. The junction had 8 bases not matched to a gene; V was cut back by 6 bases and J by 5 bases. DNA of the CDR3: TGTGCCAGCAGCGAGACAGGGGTAGGAACTGAAGCTTTCTTT. Protein product: CASSETGVGTEAFF.

CDR3 sequence: CASSLVAGYNEKLFF. The CDR3 region has the DNA TGTGCCAGCAGCTTAGTCGCAGGCTATAATGAAAAACTGTTTTTT. The chain links TRBV7-2 to TRBJ1-4; D call uncertain. The CDR3 covers 15 residues. Trimming stripped 1 base from V and 4 bases from J, with 10 bases between. Germline V gene lookup returns CDR1 SGHTA and CDR2 FQGNSA.

The rearrangement joins TRBV5-1 to TRBJ2-4, with D possibly being TRBD1 (5 bases). In germline, CDR1 is SGHRS, CDR2 YFSETQ. This CDR3 has 12 amino acids. Trimming pared 5 bases from V and 9 bases from J, leaving 12 bases between. The CDR3 DNA reads TGCGCCAGCAGACCCGGTCAGGGCATTCAGTACTTC. Residues: CASRPGQGIQYF.

This clone has a handful of counts. V is TRBV5-4 and J is TRBJ1-1; 8 positions match TRBD1. Germline lookup yields CDR1 SGHNT and CDR2 YYREEE (reference sequence). J lost 6 bases, V lost 0 bases, and 4 bases had no gene match. CDR3 length equals 14 residues. The CDR3 region is CASSLVQGAAEAFF. Here the CDR3 DNA reads TGTGCCAGCAGCTTGGTTCAGGGGGCGGCTGAAGCTTTCTTT.

The chain combines TRBV11-2 with TRBJ2-7; possibly TRBD2 for D (6 bases). The CDR3 has 16 amino acids. V was pared by 3 bases and J by 4 bases, with 19 bases between. Germline V gives CDR1 SGHAT, CDR2 FQNNGV. The CDR3 loop is CASSLNSGGPLYEQYF. The CDR3, as DNA: TGTGCCAGCAGCTTGAATAGCGGAGGCCCCTTGTACGAGCAGTACTTC.

The V call is TRBV28, the J call TRBJ2-7; 8 bases align to TRBD1. The CDR3 sequence is 15 residues long. From germline, CDR1 is MDHEN and CDR2 SYDVKM. V lost 6 bases to trimming and J lost 6 bases; unmatched junction nucleotides: 13. CDR3 sequence (DNA): TGTGCCAGCAGCCCTAGCCGGGACAGGATAAGCGAGCAGTACTTC. This encodes CASSPSRDRISEQYF.

This rearrangement joins TRBV7-2 to TRBJ2-2; 10 nucleotides match TRBD2. The CDR3 consists of 16 residues. Per germline, CDR1 SGHTA and CDR2 FQGNSA. The junction had 13 bases not matched to a gene; V was cut back by 8 bases and J by 7 bases. The CDR3 loop reads CASVLGAGGLFGELFF. The CDR3, as DNA: TGTGCCAGCGTGCTTGGAGCGGGAGGGCTTTTCGGGGAGCTGTTTTTT.

The chain is built from TRBV27 and TRBJ2-7, with 13 positions matching TRBD2. This CDR3 spans 15 amino acids. V was pared by 5 bases and J by 7 bases, with 8 bases of the junction left unmatched. CDR1 and CDR2 (germline): MNHEY, SMNVEV (reference sequence). The CDR3, as DNA: TGTGCCAGCAGTACCGTACTAGCGGGGGGGCGTGAGCAGTACTTC. This sequence encodes CASSTVLAGGREQYF.

The chain uses TRBV19 and TRBJ2-2, with 9 bases matching TRBD1. With V trimmed by 6 bases and J by 5 bases, 10 bases remained unmatched. The CDR3 has 16 amino acids. Germline loops: CDR1 LNHDA, CDR2 SQIVND (reference sequence). CDR3 sequence (DNA): TGTGCCAGTAGAACTACAGGGGGCGCATGGACCGGGGAGCTGTTTTTT. Its translation: CASRTTGGAWTGELFF.

The gene calls are TRBV15 and TRBJ2-3, with a tentative D call TRBD1 (6 bases). This CDR3 region has 14 residues. Germline CDR1 LNHNV, CDR2 YYDKDF (reference sequence). V was pared by 7 bases and J by 2 bases, with 13 bases between. Written as DNA, the CDR3 is TGTGCCACCACCCGACAGGCCCTCACAGATACGCAGTATTTT. It specifies CATTRQALTDTQYF.

V and J are TRBV28 and TRBJ1-2, with D unclear. Germline CDR1 reads MDHEN; CDR2 reads SYDVKM. The CDR3 has 18 amino acids. Trimming pared 5 bases from V and 9 bases from J, leaving 31 bases between. For the CDR3, the DNA is TGTGCCAGCAGTCCGGCCGCCCAAAACCGGCGGGGTAGAAGGAGCTACACCTTC. It translates to CASSPAAQNRRGRRSYTF.

The rearrangement links TRBV27 to TRBJ2-7; no clear D gene. Per germline, CDR1 MNHEY and CDR2 SMNVEV (reference sequence). Trimming took off 2 bases at V and 1 base at J, with 9 bases between the two ends. This CDR3 comprises 14 residues. Written as DNA, the CDR3 is TGTGCCAGCAGTTTAAAGGCAGCGTCCTACGAGCAGTACTTC. Residues: CASSLKAASYEQYF.

V gene TRBV27 combines with J gene TRBJ2-3; D is ambiguous. Germline CDR1 MNHEY, CDR2 SMNVEV (reference sequence). V was shortened by 3 bases and J by 0 bases, with 16 bases between the two germline ends. The CDR3 is 17 residues long. The DNA of the CDR3 is TGTGCCAGCAGTTTGAACCGGTATCCTTCCAGCACAGATACGCAGTATTTT. Amino acid sequence: CASSLNRYPSSTDTQYF.

The chain is built from TRBV18 and TRBJ2-3, with D possibly TRBD1 on 6 matching bases. The CDR3 contains 16 residues. In germline, CDR1 is KGHSH, CDR2 LQKENI. With 5 bases removed from V and 1 base from J, the gap between germline ends came to 16 bases. DNA for the CDR3: TGTGCCAGCTCATCGGACCGGCAGGGGCGCACAGATACGCAGTATTTT. Amino acid sequence: CASSSDRQGRTDTQYF.

This clone was detected only once. The V call is TRBV2, the J call TRBJ1-2, with D unclear. This CDR3 has 13 residues. Germline V CDR1 and CDR2: SNHLY, FYNNEI. Trimming cost V 4 bases and J 3 bases, with 9 bases left between them. CDR3: CASSGQLHYGYTF. The CDR3 DNA follows: TGTGCCAGCAGTGGGCAGTTACACTATGGCTACACCTTC.

V gene TRBV7-2 combines with J gene TRBJ2-1, with 9 bases identical to TRBD1. This CDR3 has 15 amino acids. Germline lookup yields CDR1 SGHTA and CDR2 FQGNSA. Trimming removed 5 bases from V and 3 bases from J; junction bases left unmatched: 5. The CDR3 nucleotides are TGTGCCAGCAGCCCGAGGACAGGGGTCTACAATGAGCAGTTCTTC. Its translation: CASSPRTGVYNEQFF.